This TCR beta chain was profiled in a study of cytomegalovirus exposure and HLA in healthy donors. In the study overall: There were a few hundred genotyped donors. Of these, about 80% fell in the genetic ancestry cluster associated with self-reported Caucasian donors. The study's findings and limits: The sole available immune exposure information was CMV serostatus.

With respect to this clone: The target antigen is unknown.

The length of the CDR3 is 14 residues. V gave up 6 bases and J gave up 3 bases, with 13 bases separating them. CDR1 MNHEY and CDR2 SVGAGI come from the germline V gene. With 60 Vbeta and 13 Jbeta primers, the PCR was carried out. Here immunoSEQ multiplex PCR was the method, and the copy in TCRdb shows in-frame clones only, minus some. In total, the table holds around 88,000 clones. The V call is TRBV6-5, the J call TRBJ2-3; D perhaps matches TRBD2 (5 bases). The clonotype comes from a girl aged 5-17 years in good health and CMV-seropositive. Sequencing was done on a sample of PBMCs. This chain's CDR3 is CASSRGRWTDTQYF. The DNA for the CDR3 is TGTGCCAGCAGCCGAGGGCGGTGGACAGATACGCAGTATTTT.